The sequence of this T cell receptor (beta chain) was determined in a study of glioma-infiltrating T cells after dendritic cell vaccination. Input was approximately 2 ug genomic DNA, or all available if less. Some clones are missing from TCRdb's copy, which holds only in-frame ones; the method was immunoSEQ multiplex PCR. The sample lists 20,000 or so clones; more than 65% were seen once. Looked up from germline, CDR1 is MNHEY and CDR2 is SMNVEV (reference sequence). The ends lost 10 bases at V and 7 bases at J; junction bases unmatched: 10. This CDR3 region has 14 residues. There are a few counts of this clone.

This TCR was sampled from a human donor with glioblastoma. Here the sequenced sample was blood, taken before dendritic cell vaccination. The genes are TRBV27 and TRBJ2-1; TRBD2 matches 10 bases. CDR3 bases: TGTGCCACCAGGATAGCGGGAGGACAAAATGAGCAGTTCTTC. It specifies CATRIAGGQNEQFF.